Sample share makes the clone carrying this T cell receptor beta chain medium-sized. Its antigen is undetermined. TCRdb re-derived calls from the 5' RACE reads in MiXCR, one entry per CDR3 protein. Counted here are approximately 89,000 distinct CDR3 sequences, around a quarter occurring once; the ten biggest clones make up roughly two fifths. The record originates from a study of T-cell memory formation after mild COVID-19. Across the study: TCR clusters were mostly confined to one donor each. Study-wide results and limits: CD4/CD8 balance held among clones contracting day 15 to 85, and later expanders leaned CD4+. CD8+ contracting clones occupied EMRA, while CD4+ ones occupied mainly CM and EM.

V was clipped by 0 bases and J by 6 bases, with 12 bases between them. Germline CDR1 and CDR2: LGHNA and YSLEER. CDR3 length: 15 residues. The V and J genes are TRBV4-3 and TRBJ2-4, with D perhaps TRBD2 (7 bases). Source material: PBMCs or a T cell subset sorted from them (not recorded which). This clonotype originated in a young man who had mild COVID-19 (a few samples of this study predate the infection). Cell type and time point are not known. CDR3 nucleotides: TGCGCCAGCAGCCAAGATTTCGGGGGGCCAAACATTCAGTACTTC. It specifies CASSQDFGGPNIQYF.